This TCR beta chain was found in a study of shared T cell receptors in the human thymus (dated by TCRdb to the early 2020s). Study-level background: The study investigated the way shared, self-reactive T-cell receptor alpha chains are produced in the human thymus.

With regard to this clone: The target of this receptor is not known. Nothing much larger sits one base from this clone, and base qualities are not available.

Libraries were built with the immunoSEQ multiplex PCR assay. Drawn from immuneACCESS, this table holds only the in-frame rearrangements with V and J called that TCRdb kept. Clones are partly lost; checked studies trace under half to an unresolved V gene and leave the rest unexplained. For this sample the table gives 500,000 to 550,000 clones, of which approximately 80% were detected only once. The leading ten clones occupy approximately 0.013% of the sample. There are 15 amino acids in the CDR3, from cysteine to phenylalanine inclusive. CDR3 DNA only is kept here, 45 bases in frame from base 1. From a lookup of the germline V gene, CDR1 and CDR2 are MGHRA and YSYEKL. Cut back by 4 bases and 4 bases, the V and J ends lie 14 bases apart. These records were also assigned to another study, of human thymus T cells. The second study's authors report: Immunologically healthy infants undergoing open corrective cardiac surgery for congenital heart defects in Finland were used as donors. Thymus tissue was collected as surgical resects that were removed during corrective cardiac surgery. Biased V and J gene segment usage appeared to be present in both thymic and peripheral blood repertoires. According to the related research, thymic TCR repertoires were highly overlapping among unrelated individuals. The study described the TCR alpha and beta repertoires in roughly 8 infant thymus samples and a few matching peripheral blood samples. Donor ages ranged from about 6 to 244 days, and the cohort comprised six or seven male and a couple of female infants. Thymocytes were freed from the tissue by mechanical means and kept at -70 degrees C as pellets of roughly 10-32 million cells. A QIAsymphony instrument was used to extract genomic DNA from frozen cell pellets. Using the immunoSEQ multiplex PCR assay, the TCRB and TCRAD loci were amplified from a standardized quantity of quality-controlled genomic DNA. The V(D)J region was spanned by amplicons of a length sufficient to cover the CDR3 and to identify V and J genes. The amplicons were sequenced on an Illumina platform via the commercial immunoSEQ service. Primer bias and sequencing errors were corrected as previously described, and TCRAD and TCRB were defined on the basis of the IMGT database. immunoSEQ Analyzer 3.0 and VDJTools were used for repertoire analysis, which covered basic statistics, V/J segment usage, diversity estimates, rarefaction and pairwise overlap. Chao1, ChaoE, Efron-Thisted, Shannon and inverse Simpson indices were used to estimate diversity, which was also estimated on datasets down-sampled to the smallest sample. Repertoire overlap was determined by strict matching of CDR3 nucleotide sequence, V gene and J gene, and Jaccard-based multidimensional scaling clustering was applied. On average, approximately 860,000 unique TCRB clonotypes were obtained from thymus samples, compared with about 84,000 from blood samples.

Recombination joined TRBV4-1 with TRBJ2-1, with a tentative D gene TRBD1 over 7 matching bases. The TCR originated in a boy younger than two with a congenital heart defect. Donor details come from another sample of the same person, matched by shared clones. Specimen: thymocytes. The DNA sequence reads TGCGCCAGCAGCCCCAGGGGGGCGTCATACAATGAGCAGTTCTTC. Translated, this gives CASSPRGASYNEQFF.